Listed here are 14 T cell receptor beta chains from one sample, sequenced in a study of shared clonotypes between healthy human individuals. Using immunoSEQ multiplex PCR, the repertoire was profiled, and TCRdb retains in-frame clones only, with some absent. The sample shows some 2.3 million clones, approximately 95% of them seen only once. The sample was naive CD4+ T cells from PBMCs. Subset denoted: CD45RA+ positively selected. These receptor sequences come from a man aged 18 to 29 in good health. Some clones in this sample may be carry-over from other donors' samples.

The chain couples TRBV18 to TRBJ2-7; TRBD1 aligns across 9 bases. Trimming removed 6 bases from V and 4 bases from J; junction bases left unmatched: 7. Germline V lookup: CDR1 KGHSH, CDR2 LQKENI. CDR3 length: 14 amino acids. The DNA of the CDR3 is TGTGCCAGCTCCACCGGGACAGGGTCGTACGAGCAGTACTTC. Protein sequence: CASSTGTGSYEQYF. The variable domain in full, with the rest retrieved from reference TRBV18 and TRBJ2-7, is NAGVMQNPRHLVRRRGQEARLRCSPMKGHSHVYWYRQLPEEGLKFMVYLQKENIIDESGMPKERFSAEFPKEGPSILRIQQVVRGDSAAYFCASSTGTGSYEQYFGPGTRLTVT.

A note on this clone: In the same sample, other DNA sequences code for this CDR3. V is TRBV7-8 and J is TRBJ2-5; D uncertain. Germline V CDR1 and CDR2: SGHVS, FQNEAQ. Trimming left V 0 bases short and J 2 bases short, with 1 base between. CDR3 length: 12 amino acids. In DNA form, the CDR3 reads TGTGCCAGCAGCTTAGCGCAAGAGACCCAGTACTTC. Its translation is CASSLAQETQYF.

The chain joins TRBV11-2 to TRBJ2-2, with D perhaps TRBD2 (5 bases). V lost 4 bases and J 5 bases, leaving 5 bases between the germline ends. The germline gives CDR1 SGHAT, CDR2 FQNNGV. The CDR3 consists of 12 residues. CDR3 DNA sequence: TGTGCCAGCAGCTGGACTACCGGGGAGCTGTTTTTT. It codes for CASSWTTGELFF.

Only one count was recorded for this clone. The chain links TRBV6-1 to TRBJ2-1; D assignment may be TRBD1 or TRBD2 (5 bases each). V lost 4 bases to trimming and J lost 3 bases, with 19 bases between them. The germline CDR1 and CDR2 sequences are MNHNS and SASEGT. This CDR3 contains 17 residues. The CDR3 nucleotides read TGTGCCAGCAGTGGGCTAGCAGGGACCAACCTCTACAATGAGCAGTTCTTC. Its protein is CASSGLAGTNLYNEQFF.

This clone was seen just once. This chain's CDR3 is CASSGQGTNTEAFF. As DNA, the CDR3 is TGCGCCAGCAGCGGGCAGGGGACGAACACTGAAGCTTTCTTT. V is TRBV5-1 and J is TRBJ1-1, with D tentatively TRBD1 (6 bases). The germline gives CDR1 SGHRS, CDR2 YFSETQ. V dropped 4 bases and J dropped 1 base, with 11 bases sitting between them. This CDR3 region has 14 residues. Looking up the rest from reference TRBV5-1 and TRBJ1-1 gives the full variable domain: KAGVTQTPRYLIKTRGQQVTLSCSPISGHRSVSWYQQTPGQGLQFLFEYFSETQRNKGNFPGRFSGRQFSNSRSEMNVSTLELGDSALYLCASSGQGTNTEAFFGQGTRLTVV.

DNA of the CDR3: TGTGCCAGCAGCTTGAACCCACTTAATCAGCCCCAGCATTTT. Translating gives CASSLNPLNQPQHF. This chain connects TRBV11-2 to TRBJ1-5; D is unresolved. CDR3 length equals 14 residues. Trimming pared 3 bases from V and 4 bases from J, leaving 10 bases between. Germline loops: CDR1 SGHAT, CDR2 FQNNGV.

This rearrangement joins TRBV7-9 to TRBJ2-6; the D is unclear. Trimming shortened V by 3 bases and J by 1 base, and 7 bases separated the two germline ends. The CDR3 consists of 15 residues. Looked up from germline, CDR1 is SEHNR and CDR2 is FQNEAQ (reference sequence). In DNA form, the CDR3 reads TGTGCCAGCAGCTTTTTCCTATCTGGGGCCAACGTCCTGACTTTC. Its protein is CASSFFLSGANVLTF.

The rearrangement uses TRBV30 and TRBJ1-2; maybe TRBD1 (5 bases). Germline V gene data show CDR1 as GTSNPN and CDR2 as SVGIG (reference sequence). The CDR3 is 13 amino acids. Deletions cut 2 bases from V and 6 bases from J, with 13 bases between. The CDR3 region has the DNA TGTGCCTGGAGTCGCAGGGAGGAGAATGGCTACACCTTC. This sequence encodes CAWSRREENGYTF.

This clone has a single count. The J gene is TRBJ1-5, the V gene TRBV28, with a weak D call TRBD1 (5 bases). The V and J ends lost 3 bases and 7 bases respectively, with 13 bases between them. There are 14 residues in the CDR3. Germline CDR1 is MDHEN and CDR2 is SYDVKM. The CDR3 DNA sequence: TGTGCCAGCAGTTTCGGGGGGGAAAGCCAGCCCCAGCATTTT. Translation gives CASSFGGESQPQHF.

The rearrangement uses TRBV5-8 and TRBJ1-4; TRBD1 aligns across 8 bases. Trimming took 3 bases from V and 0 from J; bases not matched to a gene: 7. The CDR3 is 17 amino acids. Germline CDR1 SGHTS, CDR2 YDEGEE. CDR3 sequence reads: CASSSDRGGATNEKLFF. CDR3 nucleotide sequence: TGTGCCAGCAGCTCCGACAGGGGAGGCGCAACTAATGAAAAACTGTTTTTT.

For the CDR3, the DNA is TGTGCCAGCAGCTTAGGCCTGGGACAGGGGGCATACGAGCAGTACTTC. Translation: CASSLGLGQGAYEQYF. The rearrangement links TRBV13 to TRBJ2-7; 12 nucleotides align to TRBD1. The CDR3 sequence is 16 residues long. Germline lookup yields CDR1 PRHDT and CDR2 FYEKMQ (reference sequence). Losses at the gene ends were 0 bases for V and 4 bases for J; bases not matched to a gene: 4.

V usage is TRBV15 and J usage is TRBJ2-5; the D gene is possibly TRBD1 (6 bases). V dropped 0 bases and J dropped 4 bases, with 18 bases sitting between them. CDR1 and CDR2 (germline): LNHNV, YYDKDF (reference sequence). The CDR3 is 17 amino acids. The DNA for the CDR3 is TGTGCCACCAGCAGAGATATAGGGGGAGTCGTGGGAGAGACCCAGTACTTC. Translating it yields CATSRDIGGVVGETQYF.

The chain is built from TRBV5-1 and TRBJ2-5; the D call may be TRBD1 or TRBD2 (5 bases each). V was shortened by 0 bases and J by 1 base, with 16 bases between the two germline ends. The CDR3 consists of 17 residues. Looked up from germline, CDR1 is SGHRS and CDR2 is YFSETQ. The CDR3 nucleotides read TGCGCCAGCAGCTTGGAGGGGTCGGGACGGTTCCAAGAGACCCAGTACTTC. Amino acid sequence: CASSLEGSGRFQETQYF.

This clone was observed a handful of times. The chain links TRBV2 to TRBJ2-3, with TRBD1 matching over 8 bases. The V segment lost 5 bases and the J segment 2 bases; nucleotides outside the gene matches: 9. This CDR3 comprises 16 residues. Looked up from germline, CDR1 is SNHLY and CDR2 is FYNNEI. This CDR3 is CASSQTGVDYTDTQYF. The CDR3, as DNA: TGTGCCAGCAGTCAGACAGGGGTCGACTACACAGATACGCAGTATTTT.